The 25 T cell receptor beta chains listed next were all sequenced from one sample in a study of cytomegalovirus exposure and HLA in healthy donors. 60 Vbeta and 13 Jbeta primers were used in PCR. The repertoire was sequenced with immunoSEQ multiplex PCR; TCRdb's copy has only in-frame clones and lacks some. The sample lists 98,000 or so clones; 60% to 85% were seen once. The sequencing input was PBMCs. The receptor source for this set is a man in his sixties in good health and CMV-seropositive.

The CDR3 DNA reads TGTGCCTCCAGCGGGGCTTACTATAATTCACCCCTCCACTTT. It translates to CASSGAYYNSPLHF. This chain uses TRBV11-2 with TRBJ1-6, with TRBD1 as a possible D gene (5 bases). V was clipped by 11 bases and J by 3 bases, with 14 bases between them. The length of the CDR3 is 14 residues. CDR1 is SGHAT, CDR2 FQNNGV, per germline.

The V and J genes are TRBV14 and TRBJ2-4, with a possible D match to TRBD1 (5 bases). CDR3 size: 16 residues. Germline values: CDR1 SGHDN, CDR2 FVKESK. The germline V and J ends were trimmed by 0 bases and 1 base, with 10 bases remaining between them. In nucleotides, the CDR3 is TGTGCCAGCAGCCAAGATTGGGCAGGGGCCAAAAACATTCAGTACTTC. It translates to CASSQDWAGAKNIQYF.

This chain uses TRBV6-6 with TRBJ2-7; 12 bases map to TRBD2. The CDR3 contains 14 residues. Per the germline V gene, CDR1 is MNHNY and CDR2 is SVGAGI (reference sequence). The trim removed 8 bases at V and 4 bases at J, leaving 6 bases unmatched. The CDR3 DNA follows: TGTGCCAGCGGAAGTGGACTAGCGGGGTACGAGCAGTACTTC. It specifies CASGSGLAGYEQYF.

The rearrangement uses TRBV7-6 and TRBJ1-1, with 7 bases identical to TRBD1. Germline V gives CDR1 SGHVS, CDR2 FNYEAQ. CDR3 length: 16 residues. Trimming cost V 1 base and J 5 bases; bases outside gene matches: 10. In DNA form, the CDR3 reads TGTGCCAGCAGCTTAGGGGCAAGACAGGGTTCAACTGAAGCTTTCTTT. Its protein product is CASSLGARQGSTEAFF. The full variable domain, completed using reference TRBV7-6 and TRBJ1-1, is GAGVSQSPRYKVTKRGQDVALRCDPISGHVSLYWYRQALGQGPEFLTYFNYEAQQDKSGLPNDRFSAERPEGSISTLTIQRTEQRDSAMYRCASSLGARQGSTEAFFGQGTRLTVV.

This clone was picked up a small number of times. CDR3 bases: TGCGCCAGCAGCCACGGCGGAGAGGCAGCTTTCTTT. It encodes CASSHGGEAAFF. The chain joins TRBV4-1 to TRBJ1-1, with unresolved D. V was shortened by 3 bases and J by 10 bases, with 12 bases between the two germline ends. The CDR3 extends over 12 amino acids. The germline V gene has CDR1 MGHRA and CDR2 YSYEKL.

CDR3: CASSQDRTRADRGVEKLFF. CDR3 nucleotides: TGCGCCAGCAGCCAAGATCGGACCCGAGCCGACAGGGGGGTAGAGAAACTGTTTTTT. The chain combines TRBV4-1 with TRBJ1-4; TRBD1 matches 9 bases. The V gene's germline CDR1 is MGHRA and CDR2 YSYEKL. The CDR3 runs 19 residues. V was clipped by 0 bases and J by 11 bases; unmatched bases: 19.

The chain combines TRBV6-6 with TRBJ2-7; 11 nucleotides agree with TRBD1. The trim removed 7 bases at V and 1 base at J, leaving 6 bases unmatched. Germline-derived CDR1 and CDR2 are MNHNY and SVGAGI (reference sequence). The CDR3 runs 15 residues. The CDR3 loop is CASTRGQGVSYEQYF. In DNA form, the CDR3 reads TGTGCCAGCACTAGGGGACAGGGGGTTTCCTACGAGCAGTACTTC.

V usage is TRBV29-1 and J usage is TRBJ2-5; D may be TRBD2 (5 bases). From germline, CDR1 is SQVTM and CDR2 ANQGSEA. This CDR3 has 10 residues. V gave up 5 bases and J gave up 5 bases, with 6 bases separating them. CDR3 bases: TGCAGCGTTAGAGGGGAGACCCAGTACTTC. It codes for CSVRGETQYF.

This clone turned up a few times. V and J are TRBV9 and TRBJ2-7; TRBD2 matches 11 bases. The CDR3 is 16 residues long. The V gene's germline CDR1 is SGDLS and CDR2 YYNGEE. J gave up 0 bases and V 1 base, and 3 bases lay outside the gene matches. The chain's CDR3 is CASSVTSGGPSYEQYF. Written as DNA, the CDR3 is TGTGCCAGCAGCGTAACTAGCGGGGGCCCCTCCTACGAGCAGTACTTC.

This clone occurred a few times. CDR3 loop: CASSESRAFQEKLFF. The CDR3 DNA reads as TGTGCCAGCAGTGAATCCAGGGCTTTTCAAGAAAAACTGTTTTTT. The chain links TRBV6-1 to TRBJ1-4; D may be TRBD1 (5 bases). V gave up 2 bases and J gave up 8 bases, with 15 bases separating them. The germline CDR1 and CDR2 sequences are MNHNS and SASEGT. The CDR3 is made up of 15 amino acids.

The chain recombines TRBV2 with TRBJ2-7; 10 nucleotides agree with TRBD1. This CDR3 comprises 13 residues. The germline V gene has CDR1 SNHLY and CDR2 FYNNEI. J gave up 3 bases and V 10 bases, and 6 bases lay outside the gene matches. The DNA for the CDR3 is TGTGCCATCCGGACAGGGGGGAGCTACGAGCAGTACTTC. Its protein product is CAIRTGGSYEQYF.

The J gene is TRBJ2-5, the V gene TRBV9; perhaps TRBD2 as D (6 bases). V was shortened by 2 bases and J by 1 base, with 12 bases between the two germline ends. Germline assignment: CDR1 SGDLS and CDR2 YYNGEE. The CDR3 has 15 amino acids. CDR3 protein: CASSVGGGIQETQYF. CDR3 sequence (DNA): TGTGCCAGCAGCGTTGGTGGGGGGATCCAAGAGACCCAGTACTTC.

This clone appeared once. The chain combines TRBV18 with TRBJ1-5, with 9 bases that match TRBD1. This CDR3 is built from 17 residues. The germline CDR1 and CDR2 sequences are KGHSH and LQKENI. The V segment lost 6 bases and the J segment 0 bases; nucleotides outside the gene matches: 9. CDR3 region: CASSLMDRGHSNQPQHF. In DNA form, the CDR3 reads TGTGCCAGCTCCCTAATGGACAGGGGCCATAGCAATCAGCCCCAGCATTTT.

The chain joins TRBV7-9 to TRBJ2-6, with a weak D call TRBD1 (6 bases). The V end lost 5 bases, the J end lost 4 bases, and 15 bases lay between the germline ends. This CDR3 comprises 16 residues. In germline, CDR1 is SEHNR, CDR2 FQNEAQ (reference sequence). The CDR3 region is CASSLLGGRGANVLTF. CDR3 bases: TGTGCCAGCAGCCTTCTTGGGGGCAGAGGGGCCAACGTCCTGACTTTC.

The chain uses TRBV7-6 and TRBJ2-3; D might be TRBD2 (6 bases). Germline V gene data show CDR1 as SGHVS and CDR2 as FNYEAQ. CDR3 size: 16 residues. Trimming stripped 4 bases from V and 0 bases from J, with 14 bases between. The CDR3 region is CASSSPGEPSTDTQYF. The CDR3, as DNA: TGTGCCAGCAGCTCCCCGGGGGAGCCTAGCACAGATACGCAGTATTTT.

The J gene is TRBJ1-1, the V gene TRBV7-9; maybe TRBD1 (6 bases). The germline V gene has CDR1 SEHNR and CDR2 FQNEAQ (reference sequence). Trimming left V 5 bases short and J 2 bases short, with 15 bases between. The CDR3 is made up of 15 amino acids. The CDR3 DNA reads TGTGCCAGCAGCCCACCCGGGACAACTAACACTGAAGCTTTCTTT. Protein: CASSPPGTTNTEAFF.

The rearrangement links TRBV19 to TRBJ2-4, with TRBD1 matching over 10 bases. The length of the CDR3 is 16 residues. The J segment lost 0 bases and the V segment lost 6 bases, leaving 5 bases of the junction unmatched. Germline assignment: CDR1 LNHDA and CDR2 SQIVND (reference sequence). The CDR3 sequence is CASSPDRGPAKNIQYF. For the CDR3, the DNA is TGTGCCAGTAGCCCTGACAGGGGGCCAGCCAAAAACATTCAGTACTTC.

This clone has just one count. The CDR3 sequence: CASSQEETPNTGELFF. The DNA for the CDR3 is TGTGCCAGCAGCCAAGAAGAGACTCCGAACACCGGGGAGCTGTTTTTT. The V gene is TRBV14, the J gene TRBJ2-2; no clear D gene. V dropped 0 bases and J dropped 0 bases, with 8 bases sitting between them. This CDR3 is 16 amino acids long. CDR1 and CDR2 (germline): SGHDN, FVKESK.

The rearrangement joins TRBV6-5 to TRBJ2-7, with TRBD1 as a possible D gene (7 bases). Germline lookup yields CDR1 MNHEY and CDR2 SVGAGI. This CDR3 has 14 residues. V was cut by 2 bases and J by 7 bases, with 15 bases left in between. DNA for the CDR3: TGTGCCAGCAGTTACGGGAAGGGGGCGGGGGAGCAGTACTTC. Translating it yields CASSYGKGAGEQYF.

This chain joins TRBV19 and TRBJ2-2; no definite D call. Looked up from germline, CDR1 is LNHDA and CDR2 is SQIVND (reference sequence). CDR3 size: 17 residues. V was pared by 1 base and J by 2 bases, with 14 bases between. CDR3 protein: CASSIGHPTINTGELFF. The CDR3 region has the DNA TGTGCCAGTAGTATAGGACACCCGACGATAAACACCGGGGAGCTGTTTTTT. The full variable domain, rest sourced from reference TRBV19 and TRBJ2-2, is DGGITQSPKYLFRKEGQNVTLSCEQNLNHDAMYWYRQDPGQGLRLIYYSQIVNDFQKGDIAEGYSVSREKKESFPLTVTSAQKNPTAFYLCASSIGHPTINTGELFFGEGSRLTVL.

The CDR3 nucleotides read TGTGCCAGCAGCCCCGGACAGGGGGAGACCTATGGCTACACCTTC. It is translated as CASSPGQGETYGYTF. The rearrangement links TRBV5-5 to TRBJ1-2, with 10 bases identical to TRBD1. Per the germline V gene, CDR1 is SGHKS and CDR2 is YYEKEE (reference sequence). The V segment lost 4 bases and the J segment 4 bases; nucleotides outside the gene matches: 7. This CDR3 is built from 15 residues.

V gene TRBV15 combines with J gene TRBJ2-7; tentatively, D is TRBD2 (6 bases). CDR1 LNHNV and CDR2 YYDKDF come from the germline V gene (reference sequence). This CDR3 contains 17 residues. Trimming pared 5 bases from V and 1 base from J, leaving 21 bases between. The CDR3 DNA reads TGTGCCACCAGCCCAGGGAGGAAGATCGCCGAGTCCTACGAGCAGTACTTC. Protein sequence: CATSPGRKIAESYEQYF. Full variable domain (missing parts from reference TRBV15 and TRBJ2-7): DAMVIQNPRYQVTQFGKPVTLSCSQTLNHNVMYWYQQKSSQAPKLLFHYYDKDFNNEADTPDNFQSRRPNTSFCFLDIRSPGLGDTAMYLCATSPGRKIAESYEQYFGPGTRLTVT.

This clone was counted between two and nine times. The J gene is TRBJ1-1, the V gene TRBV7-9, with 7 bases fitting TRBD1. Germline lookup yields CDR1 SEHNR and CDR2 FQNEAQ (reference sequence). After removal of 6 bases from V and 2 bases from J, the junction contained 9 bases not matched to a gene. CDR3 length: 15 amino acids. The CDR3 DNA is TGTGCCAGCAGGCCGACGGGACAGCTAAACACTGAAGCTTTCTTT. Protein product: CASRPTGQLNTEAFF.

The gene calls are TRBV6-1 and TRBJ2-7; 8 positions match TRBD2. CDR1 MNHNS and CDR2 SASEGT come from the germline V gene. CDR3 length equals 16 residues. J was trimmed by 0 bases and V by 5 bases; bases with no gene match: 9. Here the CDR3 DNA reads TGTGCCAGCAGTAAAGGGTCCCGGGGGGGCTCCTACGAGCAGTACTTC. This translates into CASSKGSRGGSYEQYF.

This clone has more than one count but fewer than ten. The rearrangement links TRBV7-9 to TRBJ2-7; TRBD1 matches at 11 bases. V was clipped by 3 bases and J by 6 bases; unmatched bases: 4. Germline V gene sequence: CDR1 SEHNR, CDR2 FQNEAQ (reference sequence). CDR3 size: 14 residues. The CDR3 protein is CASSFLDRGPEQYF. DNA of the CDR3: TGTGCCAGCAGCTTTTTGGACAGGGGGCCCGAGCAGTACTTC.